This T cell receptor beta chain emerged from a study of cytomegalovirus exposure and HLA in healthy donors. Profiled with immunoSEQ multiplex PCR; TCRdb holds only in-frame clones, not every one. The table has about 170,000 clones, 86% seen once. Whole-study findings and limits: Associated with cytomegalovirus, according to the listing, were around 160 TCR beta chains. Reported results showed that the classifier diagnosed cytomegalovirus status with high specificity and sensitivity.

Comments on this clone: Its antigen is currently unknown.

Input material: PBMCs. This clonotype was obtained from a woman between 18 and 29 years old in good health and CMV-seronegative.

CDR3 DNA sequence: TGTGCCAGCAGCCGCGCGCGGGGCTCCTACGAGCAGTACTTC. It encodes CASSRARGSYEQYF. The chain links TRBV9 to TRBJ2-7; maybe TRBD2 (6 bases). CDR1 is SGDLS, CDR2 YYNGEE, per germline. The CDR3 sequence is 14 residues long. V dropped 4 bases and J dropped 0 bases, with 11 bases sitting between them.